The clone carrying this TCR beta chain was recorded only once. The data were obtained in a study of blood T cell repertoires in COVID-19. Study-level information: T cells, B-cell-depleted T cells, or PBMCs supplied cDNA or gDNA.

V lost 0 bases, J lost 6 bases, and 18 bases lay in between. The length of the CDR3 is 17 residues. The V gene's germline CDR1 is SGHRS and CDR2 YFSETQ. The protocol was immunoSEQ multiplex PCR, while the TCRdb copy is restricted to in-frame clones and leaves out a portion. The table includes some 46,000 clones, about 86% detected once. The sequence was obtained from a woman aged 80 or over with acute or convalescent COVID-19. This rearrangement joins TRBV5-1 to TRBJ1-4, with D uncertain. Sequencing was done on a sample of peripheral blood. The CDR3 here is CASSLGSQDAGDEKLFF. The CDR3 DNA sequence: TGCGCCAGCAGCTTGGGCTCCCAGGATGCGGGAGATGAAAAACTGTTTTTT.